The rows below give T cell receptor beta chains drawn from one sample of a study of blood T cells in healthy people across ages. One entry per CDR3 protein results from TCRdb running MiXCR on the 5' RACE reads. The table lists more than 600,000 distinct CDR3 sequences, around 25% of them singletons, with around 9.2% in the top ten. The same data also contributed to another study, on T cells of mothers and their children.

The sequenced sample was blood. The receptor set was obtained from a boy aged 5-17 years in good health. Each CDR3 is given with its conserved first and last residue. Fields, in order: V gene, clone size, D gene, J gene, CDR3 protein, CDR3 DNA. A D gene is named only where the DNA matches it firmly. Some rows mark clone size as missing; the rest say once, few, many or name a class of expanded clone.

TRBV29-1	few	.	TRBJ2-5	CSARGIGETQYF	TGCAGCGCCAGAGGTATCGGAGAGACCCAGTACTTC
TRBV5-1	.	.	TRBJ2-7	CASSLYQPGTYEQYF	TGCGCCAGCAGCTTGTACCAGCCGGGGACCTACGAGCAGTACTTC
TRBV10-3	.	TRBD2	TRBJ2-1	CAISAGDTYNEQFF	TGTGCCATCAGCGCGGGGGATACCTACAATGAGCAGTTCTTC
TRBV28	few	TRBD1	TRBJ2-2	CASSSPGQQLGGELFF	TGTGCCAGCAGTTCCCCGGGACAGCAATTGGGCGGGGAGCTGTTTTTT
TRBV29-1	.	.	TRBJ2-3	CSVGTRGISTDTQYF	TGCAGCGTCGGGACACGGGGGATTAGCACAGATACGCAGTATTTT
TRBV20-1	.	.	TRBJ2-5	CSARFLRGGETQYF	TGCAGTGCTAGATTCCTCAGGGGCGGGGAGACCCAGTACTTC
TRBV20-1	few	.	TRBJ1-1	CSAQGGPTEAFF	TGCAGTGCCCAAGGGGGGCCGACTGAAGCTTTCTTT
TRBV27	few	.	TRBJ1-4	CASSLTWRANEKLFF	TGTGCCAGCAGTTTAACGTGGAGGGCTAATGAAAAACTGTTTTTT
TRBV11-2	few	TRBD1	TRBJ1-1	CASSPGDRVTEAFF	TGTGCCAGCAGCCCGGGGGACAGGGTAACTGAAGCTTTCTTT
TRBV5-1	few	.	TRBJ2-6	CASSQDPGANVLTF	TGCGCCAGCAGCCAAGATCCTGGGGCCAACGTCCTGACTTTC
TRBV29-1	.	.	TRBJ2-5	CSVESLQETQYF	TGCAGCGTCGAAAGCCTACAAGAGACCCAGTACTTC
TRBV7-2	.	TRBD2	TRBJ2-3	CASSLVGSGTDTQYF	TGTGCCAGCAGCTTAGTGGGTAGCGGGACAGATACGCAGTATTTT
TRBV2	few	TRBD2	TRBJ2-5	CASRLTSGGPRTQYF	TGTGCCAGCAGACTGACTAGCGGGGGCCCCCGGACCCAGTACTTC
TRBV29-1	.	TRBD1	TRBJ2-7	CSVQVQGVEQYF	TGCAGCGTTCAGGTACAGGGGGTCGAGCAGTACTTC
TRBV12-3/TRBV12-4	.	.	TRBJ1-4	CASSSQTGVVTTNEKLFF	TGTGCCAGCAGCTCTCAGACAGGAGTGGTGACAACTAATGAAAAACTGTTTTTT
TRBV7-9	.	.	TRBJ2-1	CASTRDEVVDEQFF	TGTGCCAGCACCAGGGATGAGGTCGTGGATGAGCAGTTCTTC
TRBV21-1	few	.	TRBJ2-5	CASSREDRGQETQYF	TGTGCCAGCAGCCGAGAGGACAGGGGCCAAGAGACCCAGTACTTC
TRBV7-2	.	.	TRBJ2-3	CASSPTISTDTQYF	TGTGCCAGCAGCCCGACAATTAGCACAGATACGCAGTATTTT
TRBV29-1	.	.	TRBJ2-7	CSVARSSYEQYF	TGCAGCGTTGCTCGGTCAAGCTACGAGCAGTACTTC
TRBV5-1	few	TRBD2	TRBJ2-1	CASSPRTSGNANEQFF	TGCGCCAGCAGCCCCCGGACTAGCGGGAACGCCAATGAGCAGTTCTTC
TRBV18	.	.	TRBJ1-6	CASSPQSSSYNSPLHF	TGTGCCAGCTCACCACAAAGCAGCTCCTATAATTCACCCCTCCACTTT
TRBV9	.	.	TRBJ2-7	CASSVGTSRVDYEQYF	TGTGCCAGCAGCGTAGGCACTTCCCGGGTCGACTACGAGCAGTACTTC
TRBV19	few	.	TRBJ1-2	CASSKAGTNYGYTF	TGTGCCAGTAGTAAGGCAGGAACTAACTATGGCTACACCTTC
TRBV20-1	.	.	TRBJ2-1	CSARSYNEQFF	TGCAGTGCTAGATCCTACAATGAGCAGTTCTTC
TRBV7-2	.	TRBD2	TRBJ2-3	CASSLTSGGITDTQYF	TGTGCCAGCAGCTTGACTAGCGGGGGTATCACAGATACGCAGTATTTT
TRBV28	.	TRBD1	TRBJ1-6	CASTPGGTVNSPLHF	TGTGCCAGCACACCAGGGGGGACAGTTAATTCACCCCTCCACTTT
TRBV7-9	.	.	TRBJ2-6	CASSLTGGANVLTF	TGTGCCAGCAGCTTAACTGGGGGGGCCAACGTCCTGACTTTC
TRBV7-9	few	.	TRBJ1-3	CASSWPSDTHSGNTIYF	TGTGCCAGCAGCTGGCCTTCCGACACACACTCTGGAAACACCATATATTTT
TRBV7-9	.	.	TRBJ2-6	CASSSYSGGANVLTF	TGTGCCAGCAGCTCCTACAGCGGTGGGGCCAACGTCCTGACTTTC